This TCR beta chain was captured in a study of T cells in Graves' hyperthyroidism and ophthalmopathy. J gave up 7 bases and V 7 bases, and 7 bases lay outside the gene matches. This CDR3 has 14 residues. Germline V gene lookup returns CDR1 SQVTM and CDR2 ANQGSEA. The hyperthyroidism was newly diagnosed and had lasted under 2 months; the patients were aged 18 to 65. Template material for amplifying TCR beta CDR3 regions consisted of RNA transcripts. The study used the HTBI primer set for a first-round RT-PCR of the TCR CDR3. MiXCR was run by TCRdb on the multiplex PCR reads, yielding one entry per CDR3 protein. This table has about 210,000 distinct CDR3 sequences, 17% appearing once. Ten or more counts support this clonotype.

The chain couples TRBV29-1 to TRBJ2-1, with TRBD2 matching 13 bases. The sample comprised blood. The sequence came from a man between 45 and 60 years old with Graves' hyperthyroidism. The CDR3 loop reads CSALGLAGLNEQFF. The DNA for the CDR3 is TGCAGCGCTTTGGGACTAGCGGGATTGAATGAGCAGTTCTTC.